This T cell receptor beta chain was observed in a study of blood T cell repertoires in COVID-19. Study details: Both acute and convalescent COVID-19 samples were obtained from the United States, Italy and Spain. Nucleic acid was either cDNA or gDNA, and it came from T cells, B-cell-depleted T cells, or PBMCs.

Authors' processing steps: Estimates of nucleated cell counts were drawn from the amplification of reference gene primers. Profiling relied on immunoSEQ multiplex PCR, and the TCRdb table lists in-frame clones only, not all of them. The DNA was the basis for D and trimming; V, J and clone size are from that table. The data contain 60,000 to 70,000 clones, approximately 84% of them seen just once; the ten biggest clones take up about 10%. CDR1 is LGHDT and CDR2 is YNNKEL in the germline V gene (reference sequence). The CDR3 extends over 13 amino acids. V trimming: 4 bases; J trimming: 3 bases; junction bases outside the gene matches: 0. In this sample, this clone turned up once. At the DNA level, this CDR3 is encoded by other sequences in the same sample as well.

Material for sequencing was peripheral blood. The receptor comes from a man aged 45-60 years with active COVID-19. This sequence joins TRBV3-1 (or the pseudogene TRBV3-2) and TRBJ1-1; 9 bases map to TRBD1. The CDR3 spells CASSRTGDTEAFF. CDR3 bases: TGTGCCAGCAGCCGGACAGGGGACACTGAAGCTTTCTTT.